The clone carrying this T cell receptor beta chain was observed at least ten times. MiXCR was run by TCRdb on the 5' RACE reads, yielding one entry per CDR3 protein. The table records 80,000 or so distinct CDR3 sequences, roughly 9.9% of them present only once. The sample comes from a study of neurological immune-mediated disorders. The V gene lost 2 bases and the J gene lost 3 bases, with 12 bases spanning the gap. The CDR3 extends over 15 amino acids. The clonotype originates from a man aged 45-65 years in good health. Sequencing input: PBMCs. The chain is built from TRBV12-3 or TRBV12-4 and TRBJ2-3; perhaps TRBD2 as D (6 bases). The CDR3 region has the DNA TGTGCCAGCAGTTTACTCGACGGGAGTACAGATACGCAGTATTTT. Translated, it gives CASSLLDGSTDTQYF.